This paragraph reports one TCR beta chain. This clonotype came up a few times. It has no known antigen specificity. No clone much larger than this one lies a single base away; base qualities are absent. Data came from an Illumina HiSeq 2500. Quantitative 5'-RACE with molecular barcodes was used to prepare TCR beta libraries. The study's own analysis went as follows. To identify disease-linked TCR variants, a new computational method was used, one built on a probabilistic model of VDJ rearrangement. TCRdb trimmed public reads at Q25 via fastp, called clones via MiXCR and kept in-frame beta chains. Identical CDR3 proteins give one entry, which carries the most common genes and DNA. TCRdb assigned the V and J calls; the authors' analysis was not used. The sample table lists 250,000 or so distinct CDR3 sequences, approximately 20% of them with a count of one. The top ten constitute roughly 34% of the sample.

The data belong to a study of CD8 T cells in ankylosing spondylitis (dated by TCRdb to 2016 to 2017). About the full investigation: To find TCR variants linked to disease, the study profiled T cell receptor beta repertoires in ankylosing spondylitis patients and healthy donors. The full study cohort comprised about 25 ankylosing spondylitis patients and 85 to 120 healthy donors. Peripheral blood samples were taken, and synovial fluid was additionally collected from ankylosing spondylitis patients. Points the paper makes about the study in general: Blood from ankylosing spondylitis patients appeared to be characterized by a TCR beta motif made up of several highly homologous amino acid variants. Some motif variants had previously been reported in the synovial fluid and blood of reactive arthritis patients, which suggests shared mechanisms of disease initiation. According to the report, matched synovial fluid samples from ankylosing spondylitis patients were significantly enriched for the disease-linked clones. The disease-linked clones showed a CD8+ phenotype and occurred at relatively low frequencies in peripheral blood.

The trim is 5 bases for V and 5 bases for J, with a gap of 15 bases between the germline ends. The CDR3 starts with the cysteine, ends with the phenylalanine, and has 15 residues. Just CDR3 DNA is preserved here, 45 bases in frame from base 1. The germline V gene provides CDR1 SGHTA and CDR2 FQGTGA. The TCR was taken from a male donor with ankylosing spondylitis or in good health (not recorded which). Sequences were obtained from blood, either unsorted or a sorted T cell fraction (not recorded which). Recombination connected TRBV7-3 to TRBJ2-2, with the D gene call left open. The CDR3 amino acid sequence is: CASSLDPPPTGELFF. The DNA sequence is given as TGTGCCAGCAGCCTGGACCCCCCACCGACCGGGGAGCTGTTTTTT.